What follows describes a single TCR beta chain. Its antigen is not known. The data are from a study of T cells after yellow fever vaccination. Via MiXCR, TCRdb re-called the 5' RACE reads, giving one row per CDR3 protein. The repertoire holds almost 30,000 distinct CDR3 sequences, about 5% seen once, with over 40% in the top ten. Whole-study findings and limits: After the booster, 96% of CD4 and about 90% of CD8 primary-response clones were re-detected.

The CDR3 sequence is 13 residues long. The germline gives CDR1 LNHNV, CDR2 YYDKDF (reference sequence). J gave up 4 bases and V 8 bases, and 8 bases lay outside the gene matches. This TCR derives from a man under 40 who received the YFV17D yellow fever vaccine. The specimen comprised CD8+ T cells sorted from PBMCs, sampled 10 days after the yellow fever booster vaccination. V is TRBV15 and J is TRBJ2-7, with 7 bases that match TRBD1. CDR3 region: CATSIGRGYEQYF. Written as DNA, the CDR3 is TGTGCCACCTCAATAGGCAGGGGGTACGAGCAGTACTTC.